This T cell receptor (beta chain) is from a study of shared clonotypes between healthy human individuals. Across the whole study: The donor pool was made up of a couple of women and three men aged 18 to 49.

Trimming removed 5 bases at V and 2 bases at J, with 6 bases between. The germline V gene has CDR1 MDHEN and CDR2 SYDVKM. The length of the CDR3 is 12 residues. Method: immunoSEQ multiplex PCR; TCRdb's copy keeps in-frame clones and lacks some. The sample includes 640,000 or so clones, 72% of them seen just once. This clone turned up a few times. Sequencing was done on a sample of memory CD4+ T cells sorted from blood. Indicated subset: CD45RA-negative fraction. This sequence originates from a woman aged 30 to 39 in good health. The chain couples TRBV28 to TRBJ1-2; no firm D call. The CDR3 here is CASSRWNYGYTF. The DNA of the CDR3 is TGTGCCAGCAGTAGGTGGAACTATGGCTACACCTTC.